This T cell receptor (beta chain) was captured in a study of control samples from healthy donors and cancer patients. V dropped 2 bases and J dropped 4 bases, with 9 bases sitting between them. The germline V gene encodes CDR1 MGHRA and CDR2 YSYEKL. The CDR3 loop spans 14 amino acids. Libraries were prepared by immunoSEQ multiplex PCR; TCRdb keeps only in-frame clonotypes and omits some of them. Among around 150,000 clones listed, over 95% were seen once. The origin of this receptor is a woman in her 30s in good health. This chain joins TRBV4-1 and TRBJ1-5; D call uncertain. The sequencing sample was made of blood. The CDR3 reads CASSQPGRNQPQHF. CDR3 nucleotide sequence: TGCGCCAGCAGCCAACCAGGACGGAATCAGCCCCAGCATTTT.